A selection of T cell receptor beta chains follows, all from one sample in a study of T cell responses to AZD1222 COVID-19 vaccine. The table came from immunoSEQ multiplex PCR; TCRdb's copy has only in-frame clones and leaves some out. The table has approximately 20,000 clones, roughly 80% seen once. The source material was peripheral blood, sampled on day 0 of AZD1222 vaccination. The receptors stem from an adult in good health. CDR3s include the opening cysteine and the closing phenylalanine or tryptophan. A D gene is named only where the DNA matches it firmly. Expanded clones are given a class, and other clones once, few, many or no size at all.

len,j_gene,v_gene,abundance,d_gene,CDR3aa,CDR3nt
14,TRBJ2-7,TRBV2,-,-,CASSQTVSSYEQYF,TGTGCCAGCAGTCAAACTGTGAGCTCCTACGAGCAGTACTTC
14,TRBJ1-2,TRBV25-1,-,TRBD1,CASSERQGRGGYTF,TGTGCCAGCAGTGAGCGACAGGGCCGGGGTGGCTACACCTTC
12,TRBJ2-7,TRBV19,-,-,CASSIVAGEQYF,TGTGCCAGTAGTATAGTTGCGGGGGAGCAGTACTTC
13,TRBJ2-5,TRBV28,once,TRBD2,CAGGLAGQETQYF,TGTGCCGGGGGACTAGCGGGACAAGAGACCCAGTACTTC
14,TRBJ1-1,TRBV6-2/TRBV6-3,-,-,CASSYEGLGTEAFF,TGTGCCAGCAGTTACGAGGGGTTAGGCACTGAAGCTTTCTTT
14,TRBJ1-5,TRBV7-2,-,TRBD1,CASSYRGGNQPQHF,TGTGCCAGCAGCTACAGGGGTGGCAATCAGCCCCAGCATTTT
12,TRBJ2-3,TRBV6-5,-,-,CASSYFTDTQYF,TGTGCCAGCAGTTACTTCACAGATACGCAGTATTTT
12,TRBJ2-1,TRBV28,-,-,CASSRQYNEQFF,TGTGCCAGTTCCAGACAGTACAATGAGCAGTTCTTC
16,TRBJ2-3,TRBV9,-,-,CASRASTGPNTDTQYF,TGTGCCAGCAGAGCAAGCACAGGTCCAAACACAGATACGCAGTATTTT
13,TRBJ2-4,TRBV28,-,TRBD1,CASRQGAKNIQYF,TGTGCCAGCCGACAGGGGGCCAAAAACATTCAGTACTTC
15,TRBJ2-1,TRBV29-1,-,TRBD2,CSVAGVAGEAGEQFF,TGCAGCGTTGCCGGAGTAGCGGGAGAGGCAGGTGAGCAGTTCTTC
16,TRBJ1-2,TRBV9,-,-,CASSSYKGSRGYGYTF,TGTGCCAGCAGCTCATATAAAGGGTCTCGGGGCTATGGCTACACCTTC
18,TRBJ2-5,TRBV3-1/TRBV3-2,-,TRBD2,CASSQDFSGGAGKETQYF,TGTGCCAGCAGCCAAGATTTTAGCGGGGGGGCAGGGAAGGAGACCCAGTACTTC
15,TRBJ2-3,TRBV7-7,-,-,CASSLTDASTDTQYF,TGTGCTAGCAGCTTGACGGACGCTAGCACAGATACGCAGTATTTT
14,TRBJ2-7,TRBV9,-,-,CASSPGGGSYEQYF,TGTGCCAGCAGCCCAGGGGGCGGGAGTTACGAGCAGTACTTC
15,TRBJ2-1,TRBV7-2,-,-,CASSLGPAVWNEQFF,TGTGCCAGCAGCCTAGGCCCTGCGGTCTGGAATGAGCAGTTCTTC
16,TRBJ1-2,TRBV7-8,-,TRBD1,CASSLGTGGTNYGYTF,TGTGCCAGCAGCTTAGGGACAGGGGGCACTAACTATGGCTACACCTTC
17,TRBJ2-1,TRBV18,-,-,CASSARGGETIASEQFF,TGTGCCAGCTCAGCTAGAGGAGGGGAGACGATAGCGAGCGAGCAGTTCTTC
15,TRBJ2-1,TRBV18,-,-,CASSPSAIGANEQFF,TGTGCCAGCTCACCTTCGGCAATAGGGGCGAATGAGCAGTTCTTC
14,TRBJ2-4,TRBV25-1,-,-,CATVKQAAKNIQYF,TGTGCCACCGTGAAGCAGGCTGCCAAAAACATTCAGTACTTC
18,TRBJ1-5,TRBV15,-,-,CATSRDLGGANSNQPQHF,TGTGCCACCAGCAGAGATCTCGGGGGGGCGAATAGCAATCAGCCCCAGCATTTT
15,TRBJ2-3,TRBV2,-,-,CASSFWGRDTDTQYF,TGTGCCAGTAGTTTCTGGGGGCGGGACACAGATACGCAGTATTTT
19,TRBJ1-5,TRBV28,-,-,CASSPGLGPTEYSNQPQHF,TGTGCCAGCAGTCCGGGATTGGGTCCCACAGAATATAGCAATCAGCCCCAGCATTTT
19,TRBJ1-1,TRBV12-5,-,-,CASGHYLGGANMVNTEAFF,TGTGCTAGTGGTCATTACCTTGGAGGGGCCAACATGGTGAACACTGAAGCTTTCTTT
13,TRBJ2-1,TRBV6-5,-,TRBD1,CASSTGQTNEQFF,TGTGCCAGCAGTACGGGACAGACCAATGAGCAGTTCTTC
14,TRBJ1-2,TRBV2,-,-,CASSIITGNYGYTF,TGTGCCAGCAGTATTATAACAGGGAACTATGGCTACACCTTC
17,TRBJ2-2,TRBV7-2,-,TRBD2,CASSLVNAGARTGELFF,TGTGCCAGCAGCTTAGTCAACGCGGGAGCCCGTACCGGGGAGCTGTTTTTT
11,TRBJ2-5,TRBV6-6,-,-,CASSQQETQYF,TGTGCCAGCAGTCAACAAGAGACCCAGTACTTC
16,TRBJ1-4,TRBV15,-,-,CATSRDLDSTNEKLFF,TGTGCCACCAGCAGAGATCTTGACAGTACCAATGAAAAACTGTTTTTT
12,TRBJ2-1,TRBV19,-,TRBD1,CASSQGAGEQFF,TGTGCCAGTAGTCAGGGGGCCGGTGAGCAGTTCTTC
12,TRBJ2-7,TRBV12-3/TRBV12-4,few,-,CASSFLGYEQYF,TGTGCCAGCAGTTTCCTCGGCTACGAGCAGTACTTC
12,TRBJ2-4,TRBV4-2,-,TRBD2,CATTSGGNIQYF,TGTGCCACTACTAGCGGGGGAAACATTCAGTACTTC
15,TRBJ1-5,TRBV2,-,-,CASSELAHSNQPQHF,TGTGCCAGCAGTGAATTGGCTCATAGCAATCAGCCCCAGCATTTT
16,TRBJ1-3,TRBV11-2,once,-,CASSPQSRDSGNTIYF,TGTGCCAGCAGCCCCCAAAGCAGGGATTCTGGAAACACCATATATTTT
18,TRBJ2-7,TRBV7-8,once,-,CASSLSVGSGGSSGEQYF,TGTGCCAGCAGCTTATCGGTTGGGTCGGGTGGGTCTTCGGGCGAGCAGTACTTC
15,TRBJ1-5,TRBV7-6,-,-,CASSLGDGGAQPQHF,TGTGCCAGCAGCTTAGGGGACGGAGGGGCTCAGCCCCAGCATTTT
14,TRBJ1-2,TRBV15,-,-,CATSRTGPDYGYTF,TGTGCCACCAGCAGAACGGGCCCCGACTATGGCTACACCTTC
12,TRBJ1-2,TRBV28,-,-,CATAGYLYGYTF,TGTGCCACGGCCGGGTACCTCTATGGCTACACCTTC
16,TRBJ2-5,TRBV9,few,TRBD1,CASSVAGTGAQETQYF,TGTGCCAGCAGCGTAGCGGGGACAGGGGCACAAGAGACCCAGTACTTC
18,TRBJ1-6,TRBV30,-,TRBD1,CAWSVSWTGEPYNSPLHF,TGTGCCTGGAGTGTCAGCTGGACAGGGGAACCCTATAATTCACCCCTCCACTTT
15,TRBJ2-3,TRBV11-3,few,-,CASSSRDGNKDTQYF,TGTGCCAGCAGCTCCCGGGACGGAAACAAAGATACGCAGTATTTT
14,TRBJ1-2,TRBV6-5,-,-,CASSYSGGPNGYTF,TGTGCCAGCAGTTACTCCGGGGGACCGAATGGCTACACCTTC
14,TRBJ2-3,TRBV9,-,-,CASSVRDSADTQYF,TGTGCCAGCAGCGTCCGGGACTCAGCAGATACGCAGTATTTT
17,TRBJ2-3,TRBV24-1,few,TRBD2,CATSPAGGVTSTDTQYF,TGTGCCACCAGTCCAGCGGGGGGAGTAACTAGCACAGATACGCAGTATTTT
15,TRBJ2-5,TRBV28,-,TRBD2,CASSQTSGRGETQYF,TGTGCCAGCAGTCAAACTAGCGGGAGAGGAGAGACCCAGTACTTC
13,TRBJ1-1,TRBV7-9,-,-,CASSLTLSTEAFF,TGTGCCAGCAGCTTGACCCTGAGCACTGAAGCTTTCTTT
14,TRBJ2-7,TRBV14,once,-,CASSQAGWAAEQYF,TGTGCCAGCAGCCAAGCGGGGTGGGCCGCGGAGCAGTACTTC
14,TRBJ1-5,TRBV6-2/TRBV6-3,few,-,CASSGDLGNQPQHF,TGTGCCAGCAGTGGAGATCTAGGGAATCAGCCCCAGCATTTT
12,TRBJ2-1,TRBV9,-,-,CASSVGQDEQFF,TGTGCCAGCAGCGTAGGACAGGATGAGCAGTTCTTC
13,TRBJ2-5,TRBV19,-,-,CATSRGTQETQYF,TGTGCCACAAGCCGTGGGACACAAGAGACCCAGTACTTC
14,TRBJ2-7,TRBV28,-,-,CASRREGGAYEQYF,TGTGCCAGCAGGCGGGAAGGGGGGGCCTACGAGCAGTACTTC
15,TRBJ2-2,TRBV27,-,-,CASSLYSANTGELFF,TGTGCCAGCAGTTTATATTCAGCTAACACCGGGGAGCTGTTTTTT
14,TRBJ1-2,TRBV5-1,-,-,CASSEYREGTGYTF,TGCGCCAGCAGCGAATACAGGGAAGGAACGGGCTACACCTTC
12,TRBJ2-5,TRBV28,once,-,CASSWLGETQYF,TGTGCCAGCAGTTGGTTGGGAGAGACCCAGTACTTC
14,TRBJ1-2,TRBV11-2,-,-,CASSLEIRGYGYTF,TGTGCCAGCAGCTTAGAAATAAGGGGCTATGGCTACACCTTC